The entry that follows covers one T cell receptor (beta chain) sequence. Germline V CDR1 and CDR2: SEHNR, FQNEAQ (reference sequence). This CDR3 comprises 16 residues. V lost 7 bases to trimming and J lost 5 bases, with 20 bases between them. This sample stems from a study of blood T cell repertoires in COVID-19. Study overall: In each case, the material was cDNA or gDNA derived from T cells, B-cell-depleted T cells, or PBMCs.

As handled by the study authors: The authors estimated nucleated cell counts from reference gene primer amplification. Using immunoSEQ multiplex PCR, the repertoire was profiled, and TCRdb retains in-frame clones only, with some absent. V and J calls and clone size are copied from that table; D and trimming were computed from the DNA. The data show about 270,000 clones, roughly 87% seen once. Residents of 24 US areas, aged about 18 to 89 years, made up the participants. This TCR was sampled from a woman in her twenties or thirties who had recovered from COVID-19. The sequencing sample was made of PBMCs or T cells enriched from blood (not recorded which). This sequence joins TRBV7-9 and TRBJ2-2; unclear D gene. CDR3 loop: CASTEPPDPGTGELFF. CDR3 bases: TGTGCCAGCACCGAACCTCCAGATCCTGGTACCGGGGAGCTGTTTTTT.